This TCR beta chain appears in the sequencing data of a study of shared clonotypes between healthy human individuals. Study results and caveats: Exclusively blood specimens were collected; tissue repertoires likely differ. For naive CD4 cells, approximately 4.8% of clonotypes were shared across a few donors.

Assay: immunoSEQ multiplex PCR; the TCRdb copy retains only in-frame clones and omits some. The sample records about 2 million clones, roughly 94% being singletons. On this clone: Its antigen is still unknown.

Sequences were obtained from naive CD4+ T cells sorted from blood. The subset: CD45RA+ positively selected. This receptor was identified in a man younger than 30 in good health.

In nucleotides, the CDR3 is TGTGCCAGCAGTGACCAGGGGGCTTGGAACACTGAAGCTTTCTTT. Translating gives CASSDQGAWNTEAFF. The chain carries TRBV6-1 and TRBJ1-1; TRBD1 matches 8 bases. The junction had 4 bases not matched to a gene; V was cut back by 3 bases and J by 1 base. The CDR3 sequence is 15 residues long. Germline-derived CDR1 and CDR2 are MNHNS and SASEGT.